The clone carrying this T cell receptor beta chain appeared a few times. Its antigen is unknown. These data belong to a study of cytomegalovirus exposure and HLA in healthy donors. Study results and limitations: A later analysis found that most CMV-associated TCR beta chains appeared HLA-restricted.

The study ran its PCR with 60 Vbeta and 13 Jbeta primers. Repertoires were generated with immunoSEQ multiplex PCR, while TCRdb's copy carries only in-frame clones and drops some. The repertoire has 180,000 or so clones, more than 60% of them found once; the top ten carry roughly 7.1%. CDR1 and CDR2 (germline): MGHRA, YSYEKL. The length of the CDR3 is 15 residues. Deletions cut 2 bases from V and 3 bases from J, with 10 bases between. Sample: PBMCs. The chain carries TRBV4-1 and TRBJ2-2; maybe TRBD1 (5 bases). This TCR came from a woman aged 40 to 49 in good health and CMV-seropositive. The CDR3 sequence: CASSQNTGYTGELFF. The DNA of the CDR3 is TGCGCCAGCAGCCAAAATACAGGATACACCGGGGAGCTGTTTTTT.